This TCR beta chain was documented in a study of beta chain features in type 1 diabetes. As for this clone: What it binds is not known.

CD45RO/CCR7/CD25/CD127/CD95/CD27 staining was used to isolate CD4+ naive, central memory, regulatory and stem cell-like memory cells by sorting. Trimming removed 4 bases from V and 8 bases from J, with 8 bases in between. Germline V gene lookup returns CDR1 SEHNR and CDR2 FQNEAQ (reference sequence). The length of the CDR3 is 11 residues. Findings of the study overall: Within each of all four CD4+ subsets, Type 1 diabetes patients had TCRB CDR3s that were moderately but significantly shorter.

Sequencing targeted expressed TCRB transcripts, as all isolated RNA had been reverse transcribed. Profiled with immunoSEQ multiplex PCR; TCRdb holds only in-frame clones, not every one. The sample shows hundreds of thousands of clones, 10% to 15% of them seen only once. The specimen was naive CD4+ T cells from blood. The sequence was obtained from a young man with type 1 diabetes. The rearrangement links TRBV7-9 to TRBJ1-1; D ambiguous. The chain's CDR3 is CASSSTREAFF. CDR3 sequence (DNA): TGTGCCAGCAGCTCGACCCGCGAAGCTTTCTTT.